Listed here is a single T cell receptor (beta chain). Assay: immunoSEQ multiplex PCR; the TCRdb copy retains only in-frame clones and omits some. The repertoire consists of 200,000 to 250,000 clones, with roughly nine tenths occurring once and the leading ten covering about 5.9%. The CDR3 length is 13 residues. Losses at the gene ends were 6 bases for V and 2 bases for J; bases not matched to a gene: 4. The germline gives CDR1 MNHEY, CDR2 SMNVEV (reference sequence). The sample originates from a study of blood T cell repertoires in COVID-19. The sample consisted of peripheral blood. This chain uses TRBV27 with TRBJ2-7; 7 bases line up with TRBD2. The sequence derives from a man aged 55 to 70 with acute or convalescent COVID-19. The CDR3 coding sequence is TGTGCCAGCAGAACCGGGACTACCTACGAGCAGTACTTC. This encodes CASRTGTTYEQYF.